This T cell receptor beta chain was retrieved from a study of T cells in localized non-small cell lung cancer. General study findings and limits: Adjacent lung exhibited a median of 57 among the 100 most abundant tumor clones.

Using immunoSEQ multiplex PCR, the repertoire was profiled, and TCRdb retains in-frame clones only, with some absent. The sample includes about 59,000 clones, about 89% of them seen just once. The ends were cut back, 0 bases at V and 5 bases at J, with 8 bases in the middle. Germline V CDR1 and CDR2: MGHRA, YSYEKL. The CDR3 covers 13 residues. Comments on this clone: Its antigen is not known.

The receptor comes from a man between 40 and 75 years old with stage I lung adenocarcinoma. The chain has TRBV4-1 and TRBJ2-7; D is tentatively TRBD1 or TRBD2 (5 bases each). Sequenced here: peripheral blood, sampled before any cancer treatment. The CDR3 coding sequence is TGCGCCAGCAGCCAAGAGGGGGTGGACGAGCAGTACTTC. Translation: CASSQEGVDEQYF.